The 8 T cell receptor beta chains presented below share a single source sample, sequenced in a study of vaccination and CD4 T cells after COVID-19. An Oncomine TCR Beta short-read assay was used to sequence the DNA from cultured CD4+ T cells. MiXCR, run by TCRdb on the PCR reads, gives a single entry per CDR3 protein. The sample records 7,600 or so distinct CDR3 sequences, about 42% being singletons. Treatment described: approximately nine-day PBMC culture with coronavirus spike peptide pools or control peptides (ViraFEST assay). It was before the COVID-19 pandemic (2011-2018) that the unexposed donor's CD4+ T cells were collected. For these TCRs, the target antigens are not known. Sequenced sample: CD4+ T cells from blood, cultured in vitro. These receptors were obtained from a human donor in good health.

This clonotype was recorded once. This sequence joins TRBV5-8 and TRBJ1-1, with D perhaps matching TRBD1 (5 bases). Germline V lookup: CDR1 SGHTS, CDR2 YDEGEE. The ends were cut back, 2 bases at V and 5 bases at J, with 13 bases in the middle. The CDR3 has 14 amino acids. CDR3 DNA sequence: TGTGCCAGCAGCTTCCGAGGGGCCGGAACTGAAGCTTTCTTT. Protein: CASSFRGAGTEAFF.

There are a few counts of this clonotype. The chain is built from TRBV6-2 or TRBV6-3 and TRBJ1-2; D perhaps matches TRBD1 (5 bases). Per germline, CDR1 MNHEY and CDR2 SVGEGT. The CDR3 spans 14 residues. Trimming pared 2 bases from V and 3 bases from J, leaving 10 bases between. Here the CDR3 DNA reads TGTGCCAGCAGTTACGAGGGACCGTACTATGGCTACACCTTC. Translated, it gives CASSYEGPYYGYTF.

The chain couples TRBV20-1 to TRBJ2-7, with D perhaps assigned TRBD1 or TRBD2 (6 bases each). In germline, CDR1 is DFQATT, CDR2 SNEGSKA (reference sequence). V was cut by 5 bases and J by 2 bases, with 22 bases left in between. The CDR3 is made up of 16 amino acids. For the CDR3, the DNA is TGCAGTGCTGGCAGGGGCCTTAGCGGTCTGACCTACGAGCAGTACTTC. It encodes CSAGRGLSGLTYEQYF.

There are a few counts of this clonotype. The chain couples TRBV20-1 to TRBJ1-1, with D possibly TRBD1 on 6 matching bases. V was shortened by 1 base and J by 5 bases, with 17 bases between the two germline ends. CDR3 length equals 15 residues. Germline V CDR1 and CDR2: DFQATT, SNEGSKA (reference sequence). The CDR3 spells CSARATTGGRTEAFF. DNA of the CDR3: TGCAGTGCTAGAGCGACGACAGGAGGAAGAACTGAAGCTTTCTTT.

The chain employs TRBV7-8 and TRBJ1-1, with 7 bases lining up with TRBD1. Losses at the gene ends were 1 base for V and 1 base for J; bases not matched to a gene: 0. The germline V gene encodes CDR1 SGHVS and CDR2 FQNEAQ. The CDR3 loop spans 14 amino acids. The CDR3 protein is CASSLGDRNTEAFF. DNA of the CDR3: TGTGCCAGCAGCTTAGGGGACAGGAACACTGAAGCTTTCTTT. The full variable domain, its missing parts supplied by reference TRBV7-8 and TRBJ1-1, is GAGVSQSPRYKVAKRGQDVALRCDPISGHVSLFWYQQALGQGPEFLTYFQNEAQLDKSGLPSDRFFAERPEGSVSTLKIQRTQQEDSAVYLCASSLGDRNTEAFFGQGTRLTVV.

The rearrangement joins TRBV28 to TRBJ1-5; D unresolved. Germline V gives CDR1 MDHEN, CDR2 SYDVKM. The germline V and J ends were trimmed by 6 bases and 2 bases, with 5 bases remaining between them. The CDR3 has 12 residues. In DNA, the CDR3 is TGTGCCAGCAGCTCGGGCAATCAGCCCCAGCATTTT. This codes for CASSSGNQPQHF.

The genes are TRBV28 and TRBJ1-5; the match to TRBD1 covers 8 bases. V gave up 5 bases and J gave up 10 bases; unmatched junction bases: 10. The length of the CDR3 is 14 residues. Germline values: CDR1 MDHEN, CDR2 SYDVKM. CDR3: CASSLRQGLVPQHF. The DNA for the CDR3 is TGTGCCAGCAGTCTCCGACAGGGGTTAGTACCCCAGCATTTT.

The CDR3 nucleotides read TGCGCCAGCAGCTTGGGGGGCGGGACCCACCAAGAGACCCAGTACTTC. Translation: CASSLGGGTHQETQYF. This sequence joins TRBV5-1 and TRBJ2-5; perhaps TRBD2 as D (6 bases). Trimming pared 0 bases from V and 0 bases from J, leaving 12 bases between. Germline values: CDR1 SGHRS, CDR2 YFSETQ. There are 16 residues in the CDR3.